The present T cell receptor beta chain was sequenced within a study of Graves' ophthalmopathy and Graves' hyperthyroidism. Across the whole study: Stable hyperthyroidism denotes an absence of ophthalmopathy throughout 18 months of follow-up.

Notes on this clonotype: The germline gene is not matched at one end of the junction; a read error may be the cause.

The germline V gene encodes CDR1 SEHNR and CDR2 FQNEAQ (reference sequence). The CDR3 extends over 17 amino acids. The authors amplified TCR beta CDR3 regions from RNA transcripts. The first round was an RT-PCR with HTBI primers, and the second round was a multiplex PCR. TCRdb reprocessed the multiplex PCR reads with MiXCR, giving one entry per CDR3 protein. The top ten clones hold about 4.2% of a sample with about 600,000 distinct CDR3 sequences, roughly 39% of them seen once. Patients with other autoimmune diseases, uncontrolled infections, pregnancy or lactation were excluded. The clonotype comes from an adult man with Graves' hyperthyroidism. The specimen was peripheral blood or thyroid tissue (not recorded which). The V and J genes are TRBV7-9 and TRBJ1-4, with a possible D match to TRBD1 (6 bases). DNA of the CDR3: TGTGCCAGCAGCCCCCGGACGGGGGCCGCAACTAATGAAAAACCGTTTTTT. This encodes CASSPRTGAATNEKPFF.